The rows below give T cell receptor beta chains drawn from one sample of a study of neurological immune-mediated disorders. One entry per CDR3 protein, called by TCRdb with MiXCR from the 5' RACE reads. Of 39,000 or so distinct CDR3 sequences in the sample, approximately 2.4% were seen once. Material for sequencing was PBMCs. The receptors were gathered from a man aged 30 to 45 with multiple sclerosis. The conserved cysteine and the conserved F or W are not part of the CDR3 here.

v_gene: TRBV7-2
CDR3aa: ASSPPGPNTEAF

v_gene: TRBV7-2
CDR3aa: ASSGGTALQPQH

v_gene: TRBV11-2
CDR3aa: ASSLGTRVLETQY

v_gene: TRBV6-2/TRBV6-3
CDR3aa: ASSLGRANQPQH

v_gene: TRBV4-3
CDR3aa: ASSQVTSGTRGNEQF

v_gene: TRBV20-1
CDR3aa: SASRGANSGNTIY

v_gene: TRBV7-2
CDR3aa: ASSAQRSPLH

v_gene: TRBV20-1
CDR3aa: SADQTVRETQY

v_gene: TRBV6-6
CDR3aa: ASSRGQFQETQY

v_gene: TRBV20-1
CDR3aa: SANRARDSLTYEQY

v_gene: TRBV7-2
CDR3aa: ASSLEGTLDEQY

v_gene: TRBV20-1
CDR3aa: SASPRTLLNTEAF

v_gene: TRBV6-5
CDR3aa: ASSIAGVGTDTQY

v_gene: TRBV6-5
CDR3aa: ATRAEGVVSNQPQH

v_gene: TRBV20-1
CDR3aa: SASGLRDYEQY

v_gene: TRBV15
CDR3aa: ATSRDRAERDRDYNEQF

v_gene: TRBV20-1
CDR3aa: SASWGQYQETQY

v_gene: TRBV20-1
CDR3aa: SARDVGQQNTEAF

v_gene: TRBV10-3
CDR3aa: AISDGGEEQF

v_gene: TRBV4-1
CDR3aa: ASSRQDYQGDEQF

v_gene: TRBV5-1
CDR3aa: ASKEYTEAF

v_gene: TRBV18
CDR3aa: ASSPTIQGNQPQH

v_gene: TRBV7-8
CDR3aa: ASSPSHGNTEAF

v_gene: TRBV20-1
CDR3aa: SARDLAGELLEQY